This T cell receptor beta chain was sequenced during a study of regulatory T cells in long-lasting Graves disease. Study findings and constraints: The study found persistent patients shared more public clonotypes (roughly 2,800) than new patients (just over 950). What was studied was peripheral blood only, and not thyroid tissue.

Both iRepertoire HTBI primers and Arm-PCR of CDR3 regions were used to build the TCR beta libraries. TCRdb re-derived calls from the multiplex PCR reads in MiXCR, one entry per CDR3 protein. The table lists under 350,000 distinct CDR3 sequences, 20% to 25% of them singletons. The time point denotes: persistent/refractory GD, antithyroid drugs over 5 years with positive TRAb. From PBMCs, RNA was extracted and then used to make the TCR library. This clonotype was recorded at least ten times. What it binds is not known. The CDR3 sequence is 14 residues long. Between the trimmed V and J ends, which lost 5 bases and 8 bases, there was a span of 18 bases. Germline V gene data show CDR1 as MNHEY and CDR2 as SMNVEV (reference sequence).

This sample comprised peripheral blood mononuclear cells (PBMCs), obtained when the disease was refractory, from a patient treated with antithyroid drugs. The chain employs TRBV27 and TRBJ1-2; D is perhaps TRBD1 (5 bases). The TCR originated in a female donor with Graves disease. The CDR3, as DNA: TGTGCCAGCAGTCGCCGGGACGGCTTAAAAGGCTACACCTTC. Translating gives CASSRRDGLKGYTF.